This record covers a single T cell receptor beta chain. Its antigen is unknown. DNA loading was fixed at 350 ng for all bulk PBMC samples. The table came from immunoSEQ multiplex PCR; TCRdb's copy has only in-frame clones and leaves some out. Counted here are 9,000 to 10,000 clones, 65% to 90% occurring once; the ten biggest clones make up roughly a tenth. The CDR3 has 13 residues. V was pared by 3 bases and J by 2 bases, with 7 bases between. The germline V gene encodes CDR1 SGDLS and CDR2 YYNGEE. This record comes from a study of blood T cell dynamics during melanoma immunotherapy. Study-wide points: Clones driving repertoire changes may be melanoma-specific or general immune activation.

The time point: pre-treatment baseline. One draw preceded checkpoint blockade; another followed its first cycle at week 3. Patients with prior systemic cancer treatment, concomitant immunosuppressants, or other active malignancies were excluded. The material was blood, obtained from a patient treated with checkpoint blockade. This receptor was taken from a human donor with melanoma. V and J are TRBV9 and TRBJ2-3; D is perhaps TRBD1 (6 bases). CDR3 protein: CASSEGHTDTQYF. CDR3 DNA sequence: TGTGCCAGCAGCGAGGGACACACAGATACGCAGTATTTT.